The count of the clone carrying this TCR beta chain is one. CDR3 size: 17 residues. CDR1 is KGHDR, CDR2 SFDVKD, per germline. V shed 9 bases and J 2 bases; nucleotides not matched to a gene: 13. The Seattle site enrolled patients during active infection and followed them longitudinally. The sample comes from a study of blood T cell repertoires in COVID-19. For the study at large: The origin of the acute and convalescent COVID-19 samples was the United States, Italy and Spain. Sample material is recorded as cDNA or gDNA derived from T cells, B-cell-depleted T cells, or PBMCs.

The repertoire was sequenced with immunoSEQ multiplex PCR; TCRdb's copy has only in-frame clones and lacks some. The sample contains approximately 400,000 clones, 88% of which appear only once. Sequencing was carried out using peripheral blood. The source is a woman aged 50 to 65 with COVID-19, enrolled during active disease. This chain uses TRBV24-1 with TRBJ2-3; TRBD1 matches at 10 bases. In nucleotides, the CDR3 is TGTGCCACCTCCACCCCCGCCGGGACAGGGGTCACAGATACGCAGTATTTT. It encodes CATSTPAGTGVTDTQYF.